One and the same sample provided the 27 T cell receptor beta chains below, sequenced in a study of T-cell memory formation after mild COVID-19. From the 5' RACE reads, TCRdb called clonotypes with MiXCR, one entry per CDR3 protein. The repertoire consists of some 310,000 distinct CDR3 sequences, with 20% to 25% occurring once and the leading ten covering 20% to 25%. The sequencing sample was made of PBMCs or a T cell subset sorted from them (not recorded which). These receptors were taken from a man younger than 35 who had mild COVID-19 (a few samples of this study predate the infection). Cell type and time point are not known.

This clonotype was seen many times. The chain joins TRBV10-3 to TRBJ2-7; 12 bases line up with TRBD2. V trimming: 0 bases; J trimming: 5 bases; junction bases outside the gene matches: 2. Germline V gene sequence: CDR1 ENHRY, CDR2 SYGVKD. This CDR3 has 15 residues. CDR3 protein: CAISESTSGGDEQYF. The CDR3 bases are TGTGCCATCAGTGAGTCGACTAGCGGGGGCGACGAGCAGTACTTC.

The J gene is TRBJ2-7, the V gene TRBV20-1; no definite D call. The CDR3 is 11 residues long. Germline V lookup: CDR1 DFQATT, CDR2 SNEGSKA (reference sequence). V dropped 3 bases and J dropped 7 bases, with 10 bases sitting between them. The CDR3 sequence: CSARSGVEQYV. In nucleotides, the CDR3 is TGCAGTGCTAGGTCGGGCGTTGAGCAGTACGTC.

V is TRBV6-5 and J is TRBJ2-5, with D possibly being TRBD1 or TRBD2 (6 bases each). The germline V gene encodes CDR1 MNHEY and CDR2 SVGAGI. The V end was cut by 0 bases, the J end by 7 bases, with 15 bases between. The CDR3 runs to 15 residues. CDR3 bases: TGTGCCAGCAGTTACTCGATGTATGGAGGGGGGACCCAGTACTTC. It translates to CASSYSMYGGGTQYF.

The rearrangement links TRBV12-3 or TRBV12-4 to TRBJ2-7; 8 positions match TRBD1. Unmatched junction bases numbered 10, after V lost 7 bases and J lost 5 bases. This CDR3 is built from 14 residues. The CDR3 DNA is TGTGCCAGCACCCTACGACAGGGGTCCAACGAGCAGTACTTC. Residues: CASTLRQGSNEQYF.

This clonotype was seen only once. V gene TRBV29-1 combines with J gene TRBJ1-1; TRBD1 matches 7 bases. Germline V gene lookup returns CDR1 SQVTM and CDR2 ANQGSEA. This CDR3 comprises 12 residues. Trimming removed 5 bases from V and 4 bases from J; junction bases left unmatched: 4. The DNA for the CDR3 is TGCAGCGTTTCGACAGGGTCCACTGAAGCTTTCTTT. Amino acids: CSVSTGSTEAFF.

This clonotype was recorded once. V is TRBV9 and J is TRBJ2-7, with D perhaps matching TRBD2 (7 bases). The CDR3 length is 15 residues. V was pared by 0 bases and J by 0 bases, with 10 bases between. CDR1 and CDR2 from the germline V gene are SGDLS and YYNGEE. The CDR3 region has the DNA TGTGCCAGCAGCGTAGCGGGGGGCAGCTCCTACGAGCAGTACTTC. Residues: CASSVAGGSSYEQYF. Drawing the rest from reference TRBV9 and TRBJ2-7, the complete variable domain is DSGVTQTPKHLITATGQRVTLRCSPRSGDLSVYWYQQSLDQGLQFLIQYYNGEERAKGNILERFSAQQFPDLHSELNLSSLELGDSALYFCASSVAGGSSYEQYFGPGTRLTVT.

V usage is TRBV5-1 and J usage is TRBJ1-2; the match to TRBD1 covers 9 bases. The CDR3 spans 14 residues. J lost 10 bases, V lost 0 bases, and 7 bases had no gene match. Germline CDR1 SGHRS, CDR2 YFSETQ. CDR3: CASSLDAGTGSYTF. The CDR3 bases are TGCGCCAGCAGCTTGGACGCCGGGACAGGGTCCTACACCTTC.

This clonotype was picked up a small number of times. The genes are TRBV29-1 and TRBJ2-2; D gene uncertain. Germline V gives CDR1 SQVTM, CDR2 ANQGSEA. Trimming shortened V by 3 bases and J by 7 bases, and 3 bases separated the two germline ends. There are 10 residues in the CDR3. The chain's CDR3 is CSVEDGELFF. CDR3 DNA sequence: TGCAGCGTTGAGGACGGGGAGCTGTTTTTT.

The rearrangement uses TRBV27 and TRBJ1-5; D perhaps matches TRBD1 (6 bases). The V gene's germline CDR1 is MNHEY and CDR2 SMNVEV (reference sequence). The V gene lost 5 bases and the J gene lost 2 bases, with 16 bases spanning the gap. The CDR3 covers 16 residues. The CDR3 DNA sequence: TGTGCCAGCAGTAAGACTGGGGGCCGGGGCAATCAGCCCCAGCATTTT. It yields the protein CASSKTGGRGNQPQHF.

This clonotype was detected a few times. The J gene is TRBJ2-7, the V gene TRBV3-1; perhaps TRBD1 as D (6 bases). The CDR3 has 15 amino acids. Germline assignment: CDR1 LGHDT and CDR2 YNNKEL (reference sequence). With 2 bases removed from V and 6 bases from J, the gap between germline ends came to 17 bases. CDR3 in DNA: TGTGCCAGCAGCCAAACAGGGCAGGGAGCTTCCGAGCAGTACTTC. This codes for CASSQTGQGASEQYF.

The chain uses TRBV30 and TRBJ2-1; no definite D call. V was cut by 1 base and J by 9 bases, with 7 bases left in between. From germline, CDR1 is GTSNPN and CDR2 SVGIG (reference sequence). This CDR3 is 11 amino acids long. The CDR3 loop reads CAWSDRSEQFF. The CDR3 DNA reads TGTGCCTGGAGTGACCGGAGTGAGCAGTTCTTC.

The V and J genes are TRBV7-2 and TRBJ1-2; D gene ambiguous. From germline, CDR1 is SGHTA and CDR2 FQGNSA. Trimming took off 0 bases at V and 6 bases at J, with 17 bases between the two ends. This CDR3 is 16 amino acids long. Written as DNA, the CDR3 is TGTGCCAGCAGCTTAGCCACATACCACCCGGCGGATGGCTACACCTTC. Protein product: CASSLATYHPADGYTF.

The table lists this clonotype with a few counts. DNA of the CDR3: TGTGCCGGACAGGTGTCGAAAACCCAGTACTTC. Encoded protein: CAGQVSKTQYF. This sequence joins TRBV2 and TRBJ2-5; TRBD1 agrees at 7 bases. The germline CDR1 and CDR2 sequences are SNHLY and FYNNEI. CDR3 size: 11 residues. V shed 11 bases and J 8 bases; nucleotides not matched to a gene: 8.

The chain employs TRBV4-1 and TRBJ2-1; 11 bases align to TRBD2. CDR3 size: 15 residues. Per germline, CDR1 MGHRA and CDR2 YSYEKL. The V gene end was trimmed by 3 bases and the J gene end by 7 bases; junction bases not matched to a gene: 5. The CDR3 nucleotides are TGCGCCAGCAGCCATGGACTAGCGGGCCAAAATGAGCAGTTCTTC. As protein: CASSHGLAGQNEQFF.

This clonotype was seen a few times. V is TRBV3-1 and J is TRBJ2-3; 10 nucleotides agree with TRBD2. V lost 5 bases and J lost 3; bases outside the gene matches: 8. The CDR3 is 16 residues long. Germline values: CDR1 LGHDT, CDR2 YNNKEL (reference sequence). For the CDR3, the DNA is TGTGCCAGCAGCTACGCAGCGGGGGGGCCGACAGATACGCAGTATTTT. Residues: CASSYAAGGPTDTQYF.

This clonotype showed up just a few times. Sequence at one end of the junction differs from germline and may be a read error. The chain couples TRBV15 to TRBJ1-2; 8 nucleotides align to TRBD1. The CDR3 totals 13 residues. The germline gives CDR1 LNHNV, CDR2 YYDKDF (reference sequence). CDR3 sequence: CATSGDRGNGYTF. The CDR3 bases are TGTGCCACCAGCGGAGACAGGGGTAACGGCTACACCTTC.

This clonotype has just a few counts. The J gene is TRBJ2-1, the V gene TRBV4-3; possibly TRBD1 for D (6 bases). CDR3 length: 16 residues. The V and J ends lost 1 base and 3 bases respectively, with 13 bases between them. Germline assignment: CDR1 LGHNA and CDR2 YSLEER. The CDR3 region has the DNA TGCGCCAGCAGCCAAGTAGCTAACAGGGACTACAATGAGCAGTTCTTC. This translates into CASSQVANRDYNEQFF.

The CDR3 DNA is TGTGCCAGCAGCTTAGACGGGACAGGAGACTACGAGCAGTACGTC. This translates into CASSLDGTGDYEQYV. The chain couples TRBV7-6 to TRBJ2-7; 8 bases fit TRBD1. The CDR3 length is 15 residues. The germline V gene has CDR1 SGHVS and CDR2 FNYEAQ. After removal of 1 base from V and 3 bases from J, the junction contained 5 bases not matched to a gene.

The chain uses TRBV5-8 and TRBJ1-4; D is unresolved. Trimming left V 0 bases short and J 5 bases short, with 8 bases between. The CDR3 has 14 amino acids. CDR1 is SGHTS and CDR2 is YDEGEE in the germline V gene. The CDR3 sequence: CASSLVGKNEKLFF. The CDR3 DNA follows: TGTGCCAGCAGCTTGGTGGGGAAGAATGAAAAACTGTTTTTT. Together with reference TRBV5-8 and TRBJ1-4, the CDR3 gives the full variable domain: EAGVTQSPTHLIKTRGQQATLRCSPISGHTSVYWYQQALGLGLQFLLWYDEGEERNRGNFPPRFSGRQFPNYSSELNVNALELEDSALYLCASSLVGKNEKLFFGSGTQLSVL.

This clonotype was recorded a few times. CDR3 sequence reads: CSASKIGGASTDTQYF. The CDR3 region has the DNA TGCAGTGCTAGTAAGATCGGGGGGGCTAGCACAGATACGCAGTATTTT. This chain links TRBV20-1 with TRBJ2-3; 8 bases map to TRBD2. Per germline, CDR1 DFQATT and CDR2 SNEGSKA (reference sequence). This CDR3 region has 16 residues. Trimming took 3 bases from V and 0 from J; bases not matched to a gene: 8.

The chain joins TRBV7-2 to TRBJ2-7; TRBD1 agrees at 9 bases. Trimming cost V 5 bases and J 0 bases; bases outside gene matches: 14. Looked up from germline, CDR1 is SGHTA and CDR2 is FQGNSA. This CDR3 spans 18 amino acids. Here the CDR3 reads CASSRGTGIHASSYEQYV. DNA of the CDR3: TGTGCCAGCAGCCGCGGGACAGGGATTCACGCAAGCTCCTACGAGCAGTACGTC.

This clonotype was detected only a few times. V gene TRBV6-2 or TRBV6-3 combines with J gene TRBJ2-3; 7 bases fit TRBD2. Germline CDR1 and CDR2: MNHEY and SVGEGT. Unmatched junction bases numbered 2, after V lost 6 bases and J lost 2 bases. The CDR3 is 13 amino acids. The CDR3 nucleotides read TGTGCCAGCAGGGGGGACTACACAGATACGCAGTATTTT. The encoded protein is CASRGDYTDTQYF.

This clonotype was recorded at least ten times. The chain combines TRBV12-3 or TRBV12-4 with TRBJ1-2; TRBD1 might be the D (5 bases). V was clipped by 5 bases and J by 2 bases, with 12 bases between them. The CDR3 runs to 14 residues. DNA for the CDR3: TGTGCCAGCAGTACTCAGACAGCGAACTATGGCTACACCTTC. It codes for CASSTQTANYGYTF.

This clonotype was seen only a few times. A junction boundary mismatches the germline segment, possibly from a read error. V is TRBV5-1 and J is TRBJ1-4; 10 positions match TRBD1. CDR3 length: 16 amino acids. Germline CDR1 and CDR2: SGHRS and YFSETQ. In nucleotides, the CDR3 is TGCGACAGCAGCTTGGCTGGTGGACAGGGGGTTGAAAAACTGTTTTTT. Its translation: CDSSLAGGQGVEKLFF.

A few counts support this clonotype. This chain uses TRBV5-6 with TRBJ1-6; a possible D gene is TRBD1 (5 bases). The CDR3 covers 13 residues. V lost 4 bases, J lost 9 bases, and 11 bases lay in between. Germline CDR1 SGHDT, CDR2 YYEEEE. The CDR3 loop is CASSPAGLSPLHF. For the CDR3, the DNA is TGTGCCAGCAGCCCGGCGGGGCTTTCACCCCTCCACTTT.

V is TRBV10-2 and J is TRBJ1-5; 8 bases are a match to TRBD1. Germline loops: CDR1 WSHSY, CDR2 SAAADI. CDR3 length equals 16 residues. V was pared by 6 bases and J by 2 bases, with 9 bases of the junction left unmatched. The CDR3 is CASSDRQGIGNQPQHF. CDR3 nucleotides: TGCGCCAGCAGCGACCGACAGGGGATAGGCAATCAGCCCCAGCATTTT.

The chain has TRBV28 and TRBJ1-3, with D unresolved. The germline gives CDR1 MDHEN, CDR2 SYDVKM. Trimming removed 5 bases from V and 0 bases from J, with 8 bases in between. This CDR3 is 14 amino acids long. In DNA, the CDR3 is TGTGCCAGCAGTCAAGGGTTCTCTGGAAACACCATATATTTT. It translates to CASSQGFSGNTIYF.